This TCR beta chain is from a study of identical twins. Overall study results and limits: Within cord blood, abundant beta clonotypes carried fewer insertions, but memory repertoires showed no such trend. Among beta out-of-frame sequences, excess sharing between twins appeared weaker.

The CDR3 extends over 13 amino acids. Trimming took off 2 bases at V and 6 bases at J, with 11 bases between the two ends. Germline CDR1 is ENHRY and CDR2 is SYGVKD. A note on this clonotype: Antigen: not known.

TCRdb re-called the 5' RACE reads through MiXCR, storing one row per CDR3 protein. The profile shows 350,000 to 500,000 distinct CDR3 sequences, 15% to 20% of them singletons. Sequenced sample: naive T cells sorted from blood. This chain uses TRBV10-3 with TRBJ2-7; D gene unclear. The receptor's source is a man aged 50 or older in good health. The CDR3 DNA follows: TGTGCCATCAGTGAGCGCACAGCCTCCGAGCAGTACTTC. Its translation: CAISERTASEQYF.